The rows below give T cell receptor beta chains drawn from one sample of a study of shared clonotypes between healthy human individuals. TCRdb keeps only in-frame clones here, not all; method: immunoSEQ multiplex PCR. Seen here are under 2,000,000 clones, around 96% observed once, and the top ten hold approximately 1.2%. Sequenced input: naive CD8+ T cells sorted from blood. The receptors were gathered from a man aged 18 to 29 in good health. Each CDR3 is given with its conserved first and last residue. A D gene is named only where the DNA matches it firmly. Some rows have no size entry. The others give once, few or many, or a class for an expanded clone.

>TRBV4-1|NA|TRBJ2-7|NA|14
CASSQIRDAYEQYF
TGCGCCAGCAGCCAGATCCGGGACGCCTACGAGCAGTACTTC
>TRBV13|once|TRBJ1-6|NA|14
CASSLGRSNSPLHF
TGTGCCAGCAGCCTGGGACGGTCGAATTCACCCCTCCACTTT
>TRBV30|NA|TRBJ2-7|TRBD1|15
CAWSVGTGYSYEQYF
TGTGCCTGGAGTGTAGGGACAGGATACTCCTACGAGCAGTACTTC
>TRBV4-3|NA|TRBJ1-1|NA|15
CASSQNQGLNTEAFF
TGCGCCAGCAGCCAGAATCAGGGGTTGAACACTGAAGCTTTCTTT
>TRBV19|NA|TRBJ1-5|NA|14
CASSIRDRNQPQHF
TGTGCCAGTAGTATCCGGGACCGAAATCAGCCCCAGCATTTT
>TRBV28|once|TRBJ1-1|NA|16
CASSPARDGLDTEAFF
TGTGCCAGCAGCCCCGCGAGAGACGGACTAGACACTGAAGCTTTCTTT
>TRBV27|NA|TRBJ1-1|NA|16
CASSLSVGTGRTEAFF
TGTGCCAGCAGTTTATCGGTGGGTACGGGACGCACTGAAGCTTTCTTT
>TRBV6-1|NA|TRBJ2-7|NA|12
CASRWRIGEQYF
TGTGCCAGTCGGTGGAGAATTGGTGAGCAGTACTTC
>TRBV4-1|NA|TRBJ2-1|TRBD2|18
CASSQRLGAGVAYNEQFF
TGCGCCAGCAGCCAGCGCCTTGGGGCGGGAGTGGCCTACAATGAGCAGTTCTTC
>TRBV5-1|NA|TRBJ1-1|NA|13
CASSLLGDTEAFF
TGCGCCAGCAGCTTGCTGGGTGACACTGAAGCTTTCTTT
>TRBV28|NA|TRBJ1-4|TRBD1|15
CASSTRDSWNEKLFF
TGTGCCAGCAGCACCCGGGACAGCTGGAATGAAAAACTGTTTTTT
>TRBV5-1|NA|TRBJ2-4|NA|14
CASSPDLAKNIQYF
TGCGCCAGCAGCCCTGACCTAGCCAAAAACATTCAGTACTTC
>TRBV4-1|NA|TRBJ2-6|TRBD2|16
CASSQVAGAGANVLTF
TGCGCCAGCAGCCAAGTAGCGGGAGCAGGGGCCAACGTCCTGACTTTC
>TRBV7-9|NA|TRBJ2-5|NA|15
CASSLWRELGETQYF
TGTGCCAGCAGCTTATGGCGGGAACTAGGAGAGACCCAGTACTTC
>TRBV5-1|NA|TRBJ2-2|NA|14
CASSYGTDTGELFF
TGCGCCAGCAGCTATGGGACGGACACCGGGGAGCTGTTTTTT
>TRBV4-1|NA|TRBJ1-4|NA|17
CASSPLRTGATNEKLFF
TGCGCCAGCAGCCCGCTTAGGACGGGGGCAACTAATGAAAAACTGTTTTTT
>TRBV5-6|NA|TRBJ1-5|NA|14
CASSSSDQVLPQHF
TGTGCCAGCAGCTCGAGCGATCAAGTGTTGCCCCAGCATTTT
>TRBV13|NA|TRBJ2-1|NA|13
CASSLGLSNEQFF
TGTGCCAGCAGCTTAGGGCTATCAAATGAGCAGTTCTTC
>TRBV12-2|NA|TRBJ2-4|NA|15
CASRSGQFGENIQYF
TGTGCAAGTCGCTCTGGGCAGTTTGGGGAAAACATTCAGTACTTC
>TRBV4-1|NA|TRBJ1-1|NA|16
CASSHIYREVNTEAFF
TGCGCCAGCAGCCATATTTACAGGGAGGTGAACACTGAAGCTTTCTTT
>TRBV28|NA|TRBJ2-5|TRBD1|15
CASSGQAINQETQYF
TGTGCCAGCAGCGGACAGGCGATTAACCAAGAGACCCAGTACTTC
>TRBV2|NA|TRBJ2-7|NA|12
CASSVSGYEQYF
TGTGCCAGCAGTGTTTCTGGGTACGAGCAGTACTTC
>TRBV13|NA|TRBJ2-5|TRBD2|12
CASSGGGETQYF
TGTGCCAGCAGCGGGGGGGGAGAGACCCAGTACTTC
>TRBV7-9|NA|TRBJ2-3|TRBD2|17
CASSSSKLAGETDTQYF
TGTGCCAGCAGCTCCTCCAAACTAGCGGGGGAGACAGATACGCAGTATTTT
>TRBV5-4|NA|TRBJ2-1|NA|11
CASSWEREQFF
TGTGCCAGCTCCTGGGAACGTGAGCAGTTCTTC
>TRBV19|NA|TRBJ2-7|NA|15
CASSIVPGLYGEQYF
TGTGCCAGTAGTATAGTTCCCGGACTCTACGGCGAGCAGTACTTC
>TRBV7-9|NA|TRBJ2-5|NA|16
CASSLVFYRTAETQYF
TGTGCCAGCAGCTTAGTATTCTACCGGACAGCAGAGACCCAGTACTTC
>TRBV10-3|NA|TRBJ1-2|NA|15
CAISEIEGLPYGYTF
TGTGCCATCAGTGAGATTGAGGGGCTACCCTATGGCTACACCTTC
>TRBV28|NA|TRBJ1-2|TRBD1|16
CASSQHRTGDIGGYTF
TGTGCCAGCAGCCAACACCGGACAGGGGACATCGGTGGCTACACCTTC
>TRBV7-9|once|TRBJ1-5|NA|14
CASSLTGKNQPQHF
TGTGCCAGCAGCTTAACCGGCAAGAATCAGCCCCAGCATTTT
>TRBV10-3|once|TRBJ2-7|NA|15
CAITEGGGPLFEQYF
TGTGCCATCACCGAGGGGGGCGGGCCCCTTTTTGAGCAGTACTTC
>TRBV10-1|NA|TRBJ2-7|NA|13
CASSPNPRYEQYF
TGCGCCAGCAGCCCGAACCCAAGGTACGAGCAGTACTTC
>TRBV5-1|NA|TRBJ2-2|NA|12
CASTVGTGELFF
TGCGCCAGCACGGTGGGCACCGGGGAGCTGTTTTTT
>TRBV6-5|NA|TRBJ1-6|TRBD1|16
CASSYEGTGGRSPLHF
TGTGCCAGCAGTTACGAAGGGACAGGGGGCCGTTCACCCCTCCACTTT
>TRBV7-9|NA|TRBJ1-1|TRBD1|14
CASSLGTGHTEAFF
TGTGCCAGCAGCCTAGGGACAGGGCACACTGAAGCTTTCTTT
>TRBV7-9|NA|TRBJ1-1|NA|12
CASSFGNTEAFF
TGTGCCAGCAGCTTCGGAAACACTGAAGCTTTCTTT
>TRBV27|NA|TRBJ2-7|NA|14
CASSLAVSDYEQYF
TGTGCCAGCAGTTTAGCGGTTTCAGATTACGAGCAGTACTTC
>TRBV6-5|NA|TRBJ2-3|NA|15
CASSYLRQATDTQYF
TGTGCCAGCAGTTACTTACGACAGGCCACAGATACGCAGTATTTT
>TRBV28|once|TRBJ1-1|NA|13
CASSWTPITEAFF
TGTGCCAGCTCTTGGACACCTATCACTGAAGCTTTCTTT
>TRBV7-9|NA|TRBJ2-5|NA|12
CASSPAQETQYF
TGTGCCAGCAGCCCGGCCCAAGAGACCCAGTACTTC
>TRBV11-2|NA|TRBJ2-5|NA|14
CASRQPGTGETQYF
TGTGCCAGCAGACAACCCGGGACTGGGGAGACCCAGTACTTC
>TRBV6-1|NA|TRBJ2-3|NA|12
CASSEGTDTQYF
TGTGCCAGCAGTGAGGGCACAGATACGCAGTATTTT
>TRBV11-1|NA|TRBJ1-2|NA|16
CASSAPRDGTNYGYTF
TGTGCCAGCAGCGCTCCGCGGGACGGAACTAACTATGGCTACACCTTC
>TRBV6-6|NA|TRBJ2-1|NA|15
CASSYTGSSYNEQFF
TGTGCCAGCAGTTACACAGGTAGCTCCTACAATGAGCAGTTCTTC
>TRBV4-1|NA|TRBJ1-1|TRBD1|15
CASSPNPDRAGEAFF
TGCGCCAGCAGCCCGAACCCTGACAGGGCGGGTGAAGCTTTCTTT
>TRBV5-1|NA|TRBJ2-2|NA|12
CASSWGFGELFF
TGCGCCAGCAGCTGGGGCTTCGGGGAGCTGTTTTTT
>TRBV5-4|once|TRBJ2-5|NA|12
CASSLTQETQYF
TGTGCCAGCAGCTTGACACAAGAGACCCAGTACTTC
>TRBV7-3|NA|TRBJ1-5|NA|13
CASSTGPNQPQHF
TGTGCCAGCAGTACAGGTCCCAATCAGCCCCAGCATTTT
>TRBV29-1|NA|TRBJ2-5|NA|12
CSPHLGRETQYF
TGCAGCCCCCACTTGGGGAGAGAGACCCAGTACTTC
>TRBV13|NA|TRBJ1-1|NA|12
CASRGGGTEAFF
TGTGCCAGCCGGGGCGGAGGCACTGAAGCTTTCTTT
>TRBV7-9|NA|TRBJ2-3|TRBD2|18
CASSLPGLAGSSTDTQYF
TGTGCCAGCAGCCTACCGGGACTAGCGGGATCTAGCACAGATACGCAGTATTTT
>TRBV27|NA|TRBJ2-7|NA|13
CASMTAGSYEQYF
TGTGCCAGCATGACAGCGGGCTCCTACGAGCAGTACTTC
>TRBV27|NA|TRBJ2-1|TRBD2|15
CASSPGLATADEQFF
TGTGCCAGCAGTCCGGGACTAGCGACGGCCGATGAGCAGTTCTTC
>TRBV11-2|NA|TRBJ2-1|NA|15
CASTLTAGGYNEQFF
TGTGCCAGCACCCTGACTGCCGGGGGATACAATGAGCAGTTCTTC
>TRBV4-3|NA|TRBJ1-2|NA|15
CASSQDRGVYYGYTF
TGCGCCAGCAGCCAAGATCGCGGGGTTTACTATGGCTACACCTTC
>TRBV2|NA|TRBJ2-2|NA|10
CASQNGELFF
TGTGCCAGTCAAAACGGGGAGCTGTTTTTT
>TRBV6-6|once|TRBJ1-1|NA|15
CASIEAWGGNTEAFF
TGTGCCAGCATCGAGGCCTGGGGGGGGAACACTGAAGCTTTCTTT